The clone carrying this T cell receptor beta chain was counted many times. The target antigen is unknown. The germline V gene encodes CDR1 LNHDA and CDR2 SQIVND (reference sequence). Trimming removed 7 bases from V and 0 bases from J, with 13 bases in between. This CDR3 is built from 15 residues. These data belong to a study of neurological immune-mediated disorders. Study findings and constraints: Expansion of TCR clones was greatest in HTLV-1-associated myelopathy and smallest in multiple sclerosis, where it fell below that of healthy controls. The expanded clones of different subjects shared no CDR3 amino acid sequences (suggesting private repertoires in all groups).

The making of cDNA relied on 5'RACE with 10-nucleotide random UMIs. From 15-18 subjects, each sequencing run yielded over 160 million TCR-beta sequences. A single record per CDR3 protein comes from TCRdb applying MiXCR to the 5' RACE reads. The sample consists of 25,000 to 35,000 distinct CDR3 sequences, 5.5% to 7% of them appearing once. The source of this sequence is a woman between 50 and 59 years old in good health. V is TRBV19 and J is TRBJ1-5; no reliable D call. Sequencing was done on a sample of CD4+ T cells from blood. CDR3 region: CASNTYGTSNQPQHF. Written as DNA, the CDR3 is TGTGCCAGTAACACGTACGGAACTAGCAATCAGCCCCAGCATTTT. Supplemented by reference TRBV19 and TRBJ1-5, the full variable domain reads DGGITQSPKYLFRKEGQNVTLSCEQNLNHDAMYWYRQDPGQGLRLIYYSQIVNDFQKGDIAEGYSVSREKKESFPLTVTSAQKNPTAFYLCASNTYGTSNQPQHFGDGTRLSIL.